This T cell receptor beta chain appears in the sequencing data of a study of early T cells in non-severe SARS-CoV-2 infection. Study-level information: Sequencing input comprised bulk RNA from unsorted whole blood; chain pairing was not available.

Each single cDNA molecule received a unique molecular identifier. TCRdb independently ran MiXCR on the 5' RACE reads; one entry per CDR3 protein. The sample carries about 44,000 distinct CDR3 sequences, roughly 6% recorded once. General observations from the study: VDJdb-based annotation leaned toward anti-spike CD8 responses and missed private and CD4 specificities.

Germline-derived CDR1 and CDR2 are SQVTM and ANQGSEA. The V and J ends lost 5 bases and 2 bases respectively, with 10 bases between them. This CDR3 spans 12 amino acids. This clonotype was picked up many times. Its antigen is not identified. The sample consisted of whole blood. V and J are TRBV29-1 and TRBJ2-7; the D gene is possibly TRBD1 (5 bases). The origin of this receptor is an adult who was a healthcare worker with PCR-confirmed SARS-CoV-2 infection or an uninfected control (not recorded which). CDR3 nucleotide sequence: TGCAGCGTTACGCAGGGAACCTACGAGCAGTACTTC. This codes for CSVTQGTYEQYF.